This T cell receptor beta chain emerged from a study of blood T cell repertoires in COVID-19. This CDR3 contains 13 residues. V was clipped by 7 bases and J by 4 bases, with 13 bases between them. Germline loops: CDR1 MNHEY, CDR2 SMNVEV (reference sequence). Generated by immunoSEQ multiplex PCR, the TCRdb table keeps only in-frame clones and is missing some. The repertoire includes about 210,000 clones, about nine tenths of them detected once, and about 9.3% sits in the top ten. By share, this clone counts as medium-sized. This chain joins TRBV27 and TRBJ1-1, with D possibly TRBD1 on 6 matching bases. This sequence was found in a man aged 18 to 29 with acute COVID-19. The sample comprised PBMCs or T cells enriched from blood (not recorded which). CDR3 coding DNA: TGTGCCAGCAACTCAGGGGTTAGCACTGAAGCTTTCTTT. Its protein is CASNSGVSTEAFF.